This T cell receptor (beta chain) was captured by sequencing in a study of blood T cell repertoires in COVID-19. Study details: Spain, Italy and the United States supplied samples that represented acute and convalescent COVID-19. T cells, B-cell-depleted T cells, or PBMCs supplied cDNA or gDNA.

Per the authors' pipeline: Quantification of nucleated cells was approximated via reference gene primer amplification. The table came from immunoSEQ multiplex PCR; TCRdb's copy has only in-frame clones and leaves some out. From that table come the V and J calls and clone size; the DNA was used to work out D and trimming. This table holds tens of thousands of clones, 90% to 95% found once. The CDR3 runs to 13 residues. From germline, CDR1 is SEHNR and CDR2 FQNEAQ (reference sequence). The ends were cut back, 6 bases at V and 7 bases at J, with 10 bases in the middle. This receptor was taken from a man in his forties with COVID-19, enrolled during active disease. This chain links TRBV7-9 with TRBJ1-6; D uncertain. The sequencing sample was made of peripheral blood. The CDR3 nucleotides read TGTGCCAGCAGATCTCTCCTCAATTCACCCCTCCACTTT. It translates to CASRSLLNSPLHF.